Presented here are 13 T cell receptor beta chains from one specimen sequenced in a study of PD-1 blockade in classical Hodgkin lymphoma. Time point meaning: cycle 4 day 1 (C4D1), after 6 weeks of nivolumab. The patients all showed relapse after autologous stem cell transplantation, while their brentuximab vedotin exposure varied. Libraries were prepared by immunoSEQ multiplex PCR; TCRdb keeps only in-frame clonotypes and omits some of them. The sample shows approximately 89,000 clones, 75% to 85% of them seen only once. Here the sequenced sample was peripheral blood mononuclear cells (PBMCs), taken before the fourth cycle of nivolumab. The receptors were gathered from a human donor with classical Hodgkin lymphoma.

The chain couples TRBV18 to TRBJ2-7, with 7 bases aligning to TRBD2. The V gene's germline CDR1 is KGHSH and CDR2 LQKENI. The CDR3 consists of 14 residues. Trimming removed 6 bases from V and 9 bases from J; junction bases left unmatched: 14. The CDR3 region is CASSSGGPGPGQYF. For the CDR3, the DNA is TGTGCCAGCTCCTCGGGGGGACCGGGTCCTGGGCAGTACTTC.

The rearrangement uses TRBV7-9 and TRBJ2-2; D possibly corresponds to TRBD2 (5 bases). The length of the CDR3 is 15 residues. Germline V CDR1 and CDR2: SEHNR, FQNEAQ (reference sequence). V shed 4 bases and J shed 3 bases, with 12 bases lying between them. CDR3: CASSSPTRYTGELFF. In DNA form, the CDR3 reads TGTGCCAGCAGCTCCCCCACTAGGTACACCGGGGAGCTGTTTTTT.

The rearrangement uses TRBV29-1 and TRBJ2-7; 9 nucleotides match TRBD1. This CDR3 is 14 amino acids long. CDR1 and CDR2 (germline): SQVTM, ANQGSEA. V shed 5 bases, J shed 5 bases, and the junction held 10 bases outside the gene matches. The CDR3 reads CSVIPGQGVHEQYF. CDR3 DNA sequence: TGCAGCGTTATTCCGGGACAGGGTGTCCACGAGCAGTACTTC.

In its sample, this clone was seen once. This chain joins TRBV6-5 and TRBJ1-5; maybe TRBD1 (5 bases). The length of the CDR3 is 15 residues. Germline V gene sequence: CDR1 MNHEY, CDR2 SVGAGI. V lost 6 bases and J 7 bases, leaving 19 bases between the germline ends. CDR3 sequence reads: CASSTQEVIIQPQHF. The DNA of the CDR3 is TGTGCCAGCAGCACACAGGAGGTGATAATCCAGCCCCAGCATTTT.

The V call is TRBV30, the J call TRBJ2-1; D call uncertain. The CDR3 is 12 amino acids. CDR1 and CDR2 (germline): GTSNPN, SVGIG (reference sequence). V was shortened by 1 base and J by 2 bases, with 3 bases between the two germline ends. The CDR3, as DNA: TGTGCCTGGAGTGCGACCTACAATGAGCAGTTCTTC. It yields the protein CAWSATYNEQFF.

This sequence joins TRBV19 and TRBJ2-7; 7 bases map to TRBD2. The J segment lost 0 bases and the V segment lost 6 bases, leaving 5 bases of the junction unmatched. Germline CDR1 and CDR2: LNHDA and SQIVND (reference sequence). CDR3 size: 14 residues. The CDR3 spells CASSRAGSSYEQYF. CDR3 bases: TGTGCCAGTAGCAGAGCGGGGAGCTCCTACGAGCAGTACTTC.

The chain carries TRBV5-1 and TRBJ1-1; the match to TRBD1 covers 8 bases. The trim removed 2 bases at V and 1 base at J, leaving 7 bases unmatched. The CDR3 loop spans 16 amino acids. Germline CDR1 reads SGHRS; CDR2 reads YFSETQ. CDR3 DNA sequence: TGCGCCAGCAGCTTAGGACAGGGAGTTCGGAACACTGAAGCTTTCTTT. It yields the protein CASSLGQGVRNTEAFF.

The V call is TRBV10-3, the J call TRBJ2-6; D is perhaps TRBD2 (6 bases). V was pared by 10 bases and J by 1 base, with 11 bases between. Germline loops: CDR1 ENHRY, CDR2 SYGVKD. The CDR3 loop spans 14 amino acids. The CDR3 coding sequence is TGTGCCAGCTTAGGGACTTCTGGGGCCAACGTCCTGACTTTC. This encodes CASLGTSGANVLTF.

V gene TRBV7-9 combines with J gene TRBJ2-1; unclear D gene. Per the germline V gene, CDR1 is SEHNR and CDR2 is FQNEAQ (reference sequence). Trimming pared 1 base from V and 7 bases from J, leaving 14 bases between. The CDR3 covers 15 residues. The CDR3 coding sequence is TGTGCCAGCAGCTTAGGCCCCCCTGATACGAATGAGCAGTTCTTC. Residues: CASSLGPPDTNEQFF.

The chain combines TRBV7-8 with TRBJ1-5; D possibly corresponds to TRBD1 (5 bases). Trimming removed 5 bases at V and 11 bases at J, with 22 bases between. This CDR3 spans 15 amino acids. Germline CDR1 reads SGHVS; CDR2 reads FQNEAQ. CDR3 loop: CASSNLTAFGGSQHF. The CDR3 DNA follows: TGTGCCAGCAGCAACTTAACGGCATTCGGGGGTTCCCAGCATTTT. The whole variable domain, remainder taken from reference TRBV7-8 and TRBJ1-5, is GAGVSQSPRYKVAKRGQDVALRCDPISGHVSLFWYQQALGQGPEFLTYFQNEAQLDKSGLPSDRFFAERPEGSVSTLKIQRTQQEDSAVYLCASSNLTAFGGSQHFGDGTRLSIL.

The sample holds one count of this clone. The J gene is TRBJ1-3, the V gene TRBV11-2; no firm D call. V was clipped by 1 base and J by 3 bases, with 7 bases between them. There are 14 residues in the CDR3. Germline loops: CDR1 SGHAT, CDR2 FQNNGV. The CDR3 here is CASSLGRVGNTIYF. The CDR3 region has the DNA TGTGCCAGCAGCTTAGGGAGGGTTGGAAACACCATATATTTT.

This chain joins TRBV28 and TRBJ2-7; 9 bases match TRBD1. V was clipped by 3 bases and J by 9 bases; unmatched bases: 12. The CDR3 is 15 residues long. Germline V lookup: CDR1 MDHEN, CDR2 SYDVKM. CDR3 in DNA: TGTGCCAGCAGTTTTCTTGGGGGACAGGGAAGGGGGCAGTACTTC. Amino acid sequence: CASSFLGGQGRGQYF.

The V gene is TRBV11-2, the J gene TRBJ2-7; 7 bases map to TRBD2. Per the germline V gene, CDR1 is SGHAT and CDR2 is FQNNGV. The V and J ends lost 8 bases and 7 bases, in that order; junction bases with no gene match: 5. CDR3 size: 11 residues. The CDR3 nucleotides are TGTGCCAGCGGGAGGGCGTGGGAGCAGTACTTC. Translated: CASGRAWEQYF.